These 18 T cell receptor beta chains were all obtained from the same sample, sequenced in a study of T cells in Graves' hyperthyroidism and ophthalmopathy. TCR beta CDR3 region amplification was performed from RNA transcripts. The TCR CDR3 first-round RT-PCR relied on the HTBI primer set. TCRdb re-analysed the multiplex PCR reads in MiXCR, keeping a single row per CDR3 protein. The sample yields 500,000 to 600,000 distinct CDR3 sequences, about a sixth seen once. Specimen: blood. The receptors come from a woman under 30 with Graves' hyperthyroidism.

The CDR3 nucleotides read TGTGCCAGCAGCTTAGCAGGGACAGGGGAAAAGGCATACGAGCAGTACTTC. Protein sequence: CASSLAGTGEKAYEQYF. This chain connects TRBV7-9 to TRBJ2-7; 10 bases fit TRBD1. The V segment lost 0 bases and the J segment 4 bases; nucleotides outside the gene matches: 9. CDR1 SEHNR and CDR2 FQNEAQ come from the germline V gene (reference sequence). The CDR3 is made up of 17 amino acids.

On this clonotype: This may arise from a read error, as a much more abundant clone is one base away. The chain has TRBV6-5 and TRBJ2-1; D gene unclear. CDR3 size: 14 residues. V dropped 0 bases and J dropped 10 bases, with 13 bases sitting between them. Germline assignment: CDR1 MNHEY and CDR2 SVGAGI. The CDR3 sequence: CASSYSRPSDEQFF. CDR3 DNA: TGTGCCAGCAGTTACTCGAGACCATCGGACGAGCAGTTCTTC.

The chain combines TRBV25-1 with TRBJ1-1; D is possibly TRBD1 (5 bases). The germline gives CDR1 MGHDK, CDR2 SYGVNS. Trimming took 2 bases from V and 4 from J, leaving 11 bases between them. CDR3 length equals 14 residues. This CDR3 is CASSEGAVSTEAFF. The CDR3 bases are TGTGCCAGCAGTGAAGGGGCGGTGAGCACTGAAGCTTTCTTT. The full variable domain, with the rest looked up from reference TRBV25-1 and TRBJ1-1, is EADIYQTPRYLVIGTGKKITLECSQTMGHDKMYWYQQDPGMELHLIHYSYGVNSTEKGDLSSESTVSRIRTEHFPLTLESARPSHTSQYLCASSEGAVSTEAFFGQGTRLTVV.

This clonotype has more than one count but fewer than ten. The V gene is TRBV6-2 or TRBV6-3, the J gene TRBJ2-7, with D possibly matching TRBD2 (5 bases). Trimming left V 6 bases short and J 3 bases short, with 24 bases between. The germline CDR1 and CDR2 sequences are MNHEY and SVGEGT. The CDR3 consists of 17 residues. The CDR3 bases are TGTGCCAGCAGCCGTCCGGACTCCTCTAAAGTTCTCTACGAGCAGTACTTC. Translating gives CASSRPDSSKVLYEQYF.

This clonotype was counted many times. This sequence joins TRBV4-1 and TRBJ2-5; TRBD2 agrees at 15 bases. The CDR3 has 17 residues. CDR1 MGHRA and CDR2 YSYEKL come from the germline V gene. Germline trimming cut 2 bases from V and 1 base from J; bases unmatched to any gene: 2. The CDR3 DNA reads TGCGCCAGCAGCCAAATGGGACTAGCGGGAGGCCAAGAGACCCAGTACTTC. Translating gives CASSQMGLAGGQETQYF.

The chain uses TRBV20-1 and TRBJ2-7, with 10 positions matching TRBD1. The germline V gene encodes CDR1 DFQATT and CDR2 SNEGSKA (reference sequence). The CDR3 length is 16 residues. With V trimmed by 3 bases and J by 4 bases, 12 bases remained unmatched. The CDR3 DNA reads TGCAGTGCTAGCCTCCGGGCCGGGACAGGGGAATACGAGCAGTACTTC. It is translated as CSASLRAGTGEYEQYF.

The CDR3 is CASSDWASSGGAYGETQYF. CDR3 nucleotides: TGTGCCAGCAGTGACTGGGCTTCTAGCGGGGGGGCATACGGAGAGACCCAGTACTTC. The genes are TRBV2 and TRBJ2-5; 12 bases agree with TRBD2. Germline-derived CDR1 and CDR2 are SNHLY and FYNNEI. V dropped 3 bases and J dropped 4; count of bases not matched to a gene: 15. CDR3 length: 19 amino acids.

This chain joins TRBV19 and TRBJ2-2, with a tentative D call TRBD2 (6 bases). This CDR3 is built from 16 residues. V was clipped by 10 bases and J by 0 bases, with 18 bases between them. CDR1 and CDR2 from the germline V gene are LNHDA and SQIVND (reference sequence). The CDR3 DNA reads as TGTGCCACTACGACTAGTCCTCTATCGAACACCGGGGAGCTGTTTTTT. This translates into CATTTSPLSNTGELFF. Based on the CDR3 plus reference TRBV19 and TRBJ2-2, the full variable domain is DGGITQSPKYLFRKEGQNVTLSCEQNLNHDAMYWYRQDPGQGLRLIYYSQIVNDFQKGDIAEGYSVSREKKESFPLTVTSAQKNPTAFYLCATTTSPLSNTGELFFGEGSRLTVL.

The rearrangement links TRBV9 to TRBJ1-2; D ambiguous. The CDR3 length is 15 residues. Germline V gene lookup returns CDR1 SGDLS and CDR2 YYNGEE. Trimming removed 0 bases from V and 6 bases from J, with 15 bases in between. CDR3 region: CASSVVPPVGNGYTF. For the CDR3, the DNA is TGTGCCAGCAGCGTAGTCCCCCCGGTAGGGAATGGCTACACCTTC.

The genes are TRBV18 and TRBJ1-2; D possibly corresponds to TRBD1 (5 bases). V was cut by 4 bases and J by 7 bases, with 13 bases left in between. The CDR3 runs 13 residues. Germline values: CDR1 KGHSH, CDR2 LQKENI. This chain's CDR3 is CASSQGTPGGYTF. CDR3 nucleotide sequence: TGTGCCAGCTCACAGGGGACTCCCGGTGGCTACACCTTC.

As to this clonotype: A much larger clone sits a single nucleotide away, making a read error possible. The genes are TRBV7-2 and TRBJ1-5; D is possibly TRBD1 (5 bases). V lost 3 bases and J lost 5, with 8 bases in between. The germline V gene has CDR1 SGHTA and CDR2 FQGNSA. This CDR3 spans 13 amino acids. This chain's CDR3 is CASSFEGDQPQHF. In nucleotides, the CDR3 is TGTGCCAGCAGCTTTGAAGGGGATCAGCCCCAGCATTTT.

This clonotype was observed at least ten times. V is TRBV13 and J is TRBJ2-7; 10 bases match TRBD2. Germline V gene sequence: CDR1 PRHDT, CDR2 FYEKMQ (reference sequence). The CDR3 totals 16 residues. V was clipped by 8 bases and J by 2 bases; unmatched bases: 12. The CDR3 DNA follows: TGTGCCAGCTCTTCCGACCCCAGCGGGGGGGCCTACGAGCAGTACTTC. Translated: CASSSDPSGGAYEQYF.

In this sample, this clonotype turned up a few times. The J gene is TRBJ1-1, the V gene TRBV5-1, with D hard to call. Germline V gives CDR1 SGHRS, CDR2 YFSETQ. The germline V and J ends were trimmed by 0 bases and 9 bases, with 21 bases remaining between them. CDR3 size: 16 residues. CDR3 residues: CASSLGEYWEGAKAFF. The CDR3 bases are TGCGCCAGCAGCTTGGGGGAATATTGGGAGGGAGCCAAAGCTTTCTTT.

This clonotype was observed many times. The CDR3 region has the DNA TGTGCCAGCAGCTCGTTAGCGGGAAAAAAGGTAGCAGATACGCAGTATTTT. This encodes CASSSLAGKKVADTQYF. The V gene is TRBV7-2, the J gene TRBJ2-3, with TRBD2 matching 8 bases. Germline CDR1 is SGHTA and CDR2 is FQGNSA. After removal of 4 bases from V and 4 bases from J, the junction contained 13 bases not matched to a gene. This CDR3 is built from 17 residues.

The chain couples TRBV12-3 or TRBV12-4 to TRBJ1-1, with 7 bases that match TRBD1. J was trimmed by 5 bases and V by 5 bases; bases with no gene match: 8. This CDR3 spans 14 amino acids. The CDR3 coding sequence is TGTGCCAGCAGTCTCAGGGGGATATCGACTGAAGCTTTCTTT. Translating gives CASSLRGISTEAFF.

This clonotype was recorded at least ten times. V gene TRBV29-1 combines with J gene TRBJ2-1; 8 nucleotides line up with TRBD2. The CDR3 is 16 residues long. V shed 5 bases and J 0 bases; nucleotides not matched to a gene: 9. Germline V gene data show CDR1 as SQVTM and CDR2 as ANQGSEA. The CDR3 sequence: CSVLRGGRSSYNEQFF. The CDR3 coding sequence is TGCAGCGTTTTACGCGGGGGGAGAAGCTCCTACAATGAGCAGTTCTTC.

This clonotype was recorded at least ten times. The J gene is TRBJ2-3, the V gene TRBV2, with a weak D call TRBD1 (7 bases). There are 15 residues in the CDR3. The V end lost 4 bases, the J end lost 0 bases, and 11 bases lay between the germline ends. CDR1 is SNHLY, CDR2 FYNNEI, per germline. In nucleotides, the CDR3 is TGTGCCAGCAGTGCCCAGGGGGGAAGCACAGATACGCAGTATTTT. It encodes CASSAQGGSTDTQYF.

The sample holds many counts of this clonotype. The chain joins TRBV27 to TRBJ2-7; D gene ambiguous. Trimming pared 0 bases from V and 3 bases from J, leaving 6 bases between. The CDR3 totals 13 residues. CDR1 MNHEY and CDR2 SMNVEV come from the germline V gene (reference sequence). The CDR3 DNA reads TGTGCCAGCAGTTTATCCGCCAGCTACGAGCAGTACTTC. It yields the protein CASSLSASYEQYF.